A single sample gave rise to the 30 T cell receptor beta chains below, sequenced in a study of graft-versus-host responses after intestinal transplantation. Sequenced by immunoSEQ multiplex PCR; TCRdb stores in-frame clones only, minus some. The table shows tens of thousands of clones, with about 87% occurring only once. Source: PBMCs, taken 26 days after transplant. These receptors were obtained from a human patient who received an intestinal transplant, so some T cells may come from the graft donor.

The chain joins TRBV27 to TRBJ2-3; the D gene is possibly TRBD2 (5 bases). Deletions cut 2 bases from V and 4 bases from J, with 10 bases between. The CDR3 consists of 14 residues. The germline V gene has CDR1 MNHEY and CDR2 SMNVEV (reference sequence). CDR3 DNA: TGTGCCAGCAGTTTAATAGCTAGCCCAGATACGCAGTATTTT. It translates to CASSLIASPDTQYF.

This clone occurred once. The J gene is TRBJ2-7, the V gene TRBV6-5; 7 bases map to TRBD2. J gave up 0 bases and V 4 bases, and 6 bases lay outside the gene matches. The CDR3 loop spans 15 amino acids. The germline gives CDR1 MNHEY, CDR2 SVGAGI. The DNA of the CDR3 is TGTGCCAGCAGTTCCTCTGGGGGGGGCTCCTACGAGCAGTACTTC. As protein: CASSSSGGGSYEQYF.

V usage is TRBV10-3 and J usage is TRBJ2-3, with 8 bases lining up with TRBD2. Per germline, CDR1 ENHRY and CDR2 SYGVKD. Trimming cost V 6 bases and J 3 bases; bases outside gene matches: 14. The CDR3 extends over 17 amino acids. CDR3 region: CAISPGGGRGVTDTQYF. The CDR3 region has the DNA TGTGCCATCAGCCCCGGGGGGGGGCGGGGTGTGACAGATACGCAGTATTTT.

The rearrangement links TRBV18 to TRBJ1-6; D may be TRBD1 (6 bases). The CDR3 extends over 16 amino acids. V dropped 5 bases and J dropped 7 bases, with 18 bases sitting between them. Germline lookup yields CDR1 KGHSH and CDR2 LQKENI. The CDR3 here is CASSARPGQRNSPLHF. CDR3 DNA sequence: TGTGCCAGCTCAGCCCGACCCGGACAGAGAAATTCACCCCTCCACTTT.

The chain couples TRBV18 to TRBJ1-1; D not certain. Germline CDR1 is KGHSH and CDR2 is LQKENI. This CDR3 has 13 residues. V lost 2 bases, J lost 6 bases, and 10 bases lay in between. CDR3 residues: CASSPFEGSEAFF. For the CDR3, the DNA is TGTGCCAGCTCACCATTCGAGGGTTCTGAAGCTTTCTTT.

The V call is TRBV4-1, the J call TRBJ2-2; the D gene is possibly TRBD1 (5 bases). Deletions cut 0 bases from V and 4 bases from J, with 6 bases between. Germline V lookup: CDR1 MGHRA, CDR2 YSYEKL. This CDR3 spans 14 amino acids. CDR3 sequence (DNA): TGCGCCAGCAGCCAAGAACAGGTCACCGGGGAGCTGTTTTTT. Its protein product is CASSQEQVTGELFF.

The V and J genes are TRBV9 and TRBJ2-3, with 12 nucleotides matching TRBD2. The CDR3 extends over 16 amino acids. The germline V gene encodes CDR1 SGDLS and CDR2 YYNGEE. The trim removed 1 base at V and 1 base at J, leaving 1 base unmatched. The CDR3 bases are TGTGCCAGCAGCGTACGGACTAGCGGGGGCACAGATACGCAGTATTTT. Translation: CASSVRTSGGTDTQYF.

In its sample, this clone was seen once. The V gene is TRBV28, the J gene TRBJ1-5; 9 nucleotides line up with TRBD1. The CDR3 spans 16 residues. Germline V gene data show CDR1 as MDHEN and CDR2 as SYDVKM. J gave up 0 bases and V 5 bases, and 5 bases lay outside the gene matches. The DNA for the CDR3 is TGTGCCAGCAGTCCGGGACAGGGATATAGCAATCAGCCCCAGCATTTT. Translating it yields CASSPGQGYSNQPQHF.

The gene calls are TRBV15 and TRBJ2-1; D is possibly TRBD2 (9 bases). Germline CDR1 reads LNHNV; CDR2 reads YYDKDF (reference sequence). The CDR3 is 20 residues long. The V and J ends lost 4 bases and 3 bases respectively, with 28 bases between them. The CDR3 loop is CATSTPGGAGLAGDYNEQFF. CDR3 bases: TGTGCCACCAGCACCCCAGGGGGCGCGGGATTAGCGGGGGACTACAATGAGCAGTTCTTC.

This chain connects TRBV7-9 to TRBJ2-1; maybe TRBD2 (6 bases). V was cut by 1 base and J by 4 bases, with 11 bases left in between. The CDR3 loop spans 15 amino acids. The germline gives CDR1 SEHNR, CDR2 FQNEAQ (reference sequence). The CDR3 sequence: CASSLGGTEYNEQFF. CDR3 nucleotide sequence: TGTGCCAGCAGCTTAGGCGGGACGGAATACAATGAGCAGTTCTTC.

The chain couples TRBV5-1 to TRBJ1-1; D unresolved. Trimming removed 0 bases from V and 3 bases from J, with 9 bases in between. CDR1 is SGHRS, CDR2 YFSETQ, per germline. The CDR3 runs 14 residues. The CDR3 DNA reads TGCGCCAGCAGCTTGGCCGTCACAGACACTGAAGCTTTCTTT. This codes for CASSLAVTDTEAFF.

The chain joins TRBV2 to TRBJ1-4; no definite D call. V was trimmed by 0 bases and J by 7 bases, leaving 12 bases between them. The CDR3 runs to 15 residues. Germline assignment: CDR1 SNHLY and CDR2 FYNNEI. CDR3 sequence: CASSEARMVTEKLFF. For the CDR3, the DNA is TGTGCCAGCAGTGAAGCGCGTATGGTTACTGAAAAACTGTTTTTT. Drawing the rest from reference TRBV2 and TRBJ1-4, the complete variable domain is EPEVTQTPSHQVTQMGQEVILRCVPISNHLYFYWYRQILGQKVEFLVSFYNNEISEKSEIFDDQFSVERPDGSNFTLKIRSTKLEDSAMYFCASSEARMVTEKLFFGSGTQLSVL.

J is TRBJ2-7 and V is TRBV4-1; TRBD2 agrees at 11 bases. This CDR3 has 15 amino acids. The J segment lost 3 bases and the V segment lost 2 bases, leaving 3 bases of the junction unmatched. CDR1 is MGHRA, CDR2 YSYEKL, per germline. The CDR3 reads CASSQIAGGGYEQYF. CDR3 sequence (DNA): TGCGCCAGCAGCCAAATAGCGGGAGGGGGCTACGAGCAGTACTTC.

This clone was observed a single time. The J gene is TRBJ1-1, the V gene TRBV4-1; 9 bases line up with TRBD1. The trim removed 5 bases at V and 6 bases at J, leaving 4 bases unmatched. The CDR3 length is 13 residues. Germline V gives CDR1 MGHRA, CDR2 YSYEKL. The CDR3 reads CASSGQGSAEAFF. CDR3 DNA sequence: TGCGCCAGCAGCGGACAGGGGAGCGCTGAAGCTTTCTTT.

The chain is built from TRBV19 and TRBJ1-2, with 9 bases aligning to TRBD1. V gave up 5 bases and J gave up 6 bases; unmatched junction bases: 7. Germline-derived CDR1 and CDR2 are LNHDA and SQIVND (reference sequence). The CDR3 runs 14 residues. The CDR3 DNA reads TGTGCCAGTAGTCTCCGGGACAGGGAGCATGGCTACACCTTC. Residues: CASSLRDREHGYTF.

J is TRBJ2-2 and V is TRBV18; D call uncertain. Trimming removed 2 bases at V and 3 bases at J, with 16 bases between. This CDR3 has 17 amino acids. Germline V gene sequence: CDR1 KGHSH, CDR2 LQKENI. In nucleotides, the CDR3 is TGTGCCAGCTCACCATTAGGCGGTAACGGAGACACCGGGGAGCTGTTTTTT. Its protein is CASSPLGGNGDTGELFF.

The chain couples TRBV2 to TRBJ1-1; D might be TRBD1 (5 bases). V was shortened by 6 bases and J by 4 bases, with 21 bases between the two germline ends. Germline values: CDR1 SNHLY, CDR2 FYNNEI. The CDR3 spans 16 residues. The CDR3 loop is CASSFNLGGGPTEAFF. Here the CDR3 DNA reads TGTGCCAGCAGCTTCAACCTGGGGGGAGGCCCCACTGAAGCTTTCTTT.

V gene TRBV7-9 combines with J gene TRBJ1-1; no firm D call. The CDR3 loop spans 12 amino acids. Trimming took 8 bases from V and 1 from J, leaving 8 bases between them. Germline lookup yields CDR1 SEHNR and CDR2 FQNEAQ (reference sequence). The CDR3 loop reads CASGATNTEAFF. DNA of the CDR3: TGTGCCAGCGGAGCTACGAACACTGAAGCTTTCTTT.

The rearrangement uses TRBV7-8 and TRBJ2-1; the D is unclear. V was pared by 3 bases and J by 8 bases, with 14 bases between. Germline assignment: CDR1 SGHVS and CDR2 FQNEAQ. CDR3 size: 14 residues. The CDR3: CASSFLGPQDEQFF. The CDR3 region has the DNA TGTGCCAGCAGCTTCTTGGGCCCGCAGGATGAGCAGTTCTTC.

The chain has TRBV13 and TRBJ2-5; D gene ambiguous. Trimming removed 5 bases from V and 4 bases from J, with 5 bases in between. Germline V gene data show CDR1 as PRHDT and CDR2 as FYEKMQ (reference sequence). The CDR3 is 11 amino acids. The CDR3 sequence is CASSPRETQYF. The CDR3 coding sequence is TGTGCCAGCAGCCCCCGAGAGACCCAGTACTTC.

This clone was picked up a small number of times. CDR3 protein: CASRTPGQGFSGELFF. CDR3 in DNA: TGTGCCAGCAGGACACCGGGACAGGGCTTTTCAGGGGAGCTGTTTTTT. This chain joins TRBV7-8 and TRBJ2-2, with 9 nucleotides matching TRBD1. CDR3 length: 16 residues. CDR1 SGHVS and CDR2 FQNEAQ come from the germline V gene. V shed 6 bases and J 8 bases; nucleotides not matched to a gene: 13.

This clone occurred once. V usage is TRBV6-1 and J usage is TRBJ2-5; D is perhaps TRBD2 (6 bases). In germline, CDR1 is MNHNS, CDR2 SASEGT. Between the trimmed V and J ends, which lost 6 bases and 5 bases, there was a span of 19 bases. This CDR3 comprises 15 residues. The DNA of the CDR3 is TGTGCCAGCAGCGCGAGATGGGACTCCAGGGAGACCCAGTACTTC. It encodes CASSARWDSRETQYF.

The V gene is TRBV6-5, the J gene TRBJ2-1; the match to TRBD2 covers 7 bases. CDR1 and CDR2 (germline): MNHEY, SVGAGI. This CDR3 has 14 amino acids. J was trimmed by 13 bases and V by 0 bases; bases with no gene match: 9. The CDR3 here is CASSYSALAAHQFF. The CDR3, as DNA: TGTGCCAGCAGTTACTCGGCCCTAGCGGCCCATCAGTTCTTC.

The chain recombines TRBV10-3 with TRBJ2-7; 15 positions match TRBD2. This CDR3 region has 14 residues. With V trimmed by 4 bases and J by 7 bases, 2 bases remained unmatched. Per germline, CDR1 ENHRY and CDR2 SYGVKD. CDR3 DNA: TGTGCCATCAGTGGGACTAGCGGGAGGGCGGAGCAGTACTTC. The encoded protein is CAISGTSGRAEQYF.

The chain has TRBV5-6 and TRBJ1-1, with a weak D call TRBD1 (5 bases). V was trimmed by 0 bases and J by 7 bases, leaving 16 bases between them. CDR3 length: 15 residues. From germline, CDR1 is SGHDT and CDR2 YYEEEE. DNA for the CDR3: TGTGCCAGCAGCTTGGAGCGCAGGGCTTGGGGTGAAGCTTTCTTT. As protein: CASSLERRAWGEAFF.

This sequence joins TRBV28 and TRBJ1-6, with 8 bases lining up with TRBD1. This CDR3 comprises 18 residues. V dropped 6 bases and J dropped 5; count of bases not matched to a gene: 15. The germline V gene has CDR1 MDHEN and CDR2 SYDVKM. The DNA of the CDR3 is TGTGCCAGCAGAGGACCACGGGGGGACAGGATGAATAATTCACCCCTCCACTTT. The encoded protein is CASRGPRGDRMNNSPLHF. The full variable domain, completed using reference TRBV28 and TRBJ1-6, is DVKVTQSSRYLVKRTGEKVFLECVQDMDHENMFWYRQDPGLGLRLIYFSYDVKMKEKGDIPEGYSVSREKKERFSLILESASTNQTSMYLCASRGPRGDRMNNSPLHFGNGTRLTVT.

The V gene is TRBV18, the J gene TRBJ2-5; 7 bases map to TRBD1. Per the germline V gene, CDR1 is KGHSH and CDR2 is LQKENI. CDR3 length: 16 residues. Trimming cost V 2 bases and J 7 bases; bases outside gene matches: 13. In DNA, the CDR3 is TGTGCCAGCTCACCATTTCAAGCAGGGGGTGATGGGACCCAGTACTTC. Protein product: CASSPFQAGGDGTQYF.

This rearrangement joins TRBV13 to TRBJ2-7, with a weak D call TRBD2 (6 bases). Germline V CDR1 and CDR2: PRHDT, FYEKMQ (reference sequence). V was shortened by 4 bases and J by 5 bases, with 18 bases between the two germline ends. The CDR3 extends over 15 amino acids. The CDR3 loop reads CASSSSLPRGNEQYV. Here the CDR3 DNA reads TGTGCCAGCAGCTCCAGCCTCCCTCGGGGGAACGAGCAGTACGTC.

The chain is built from TRBV2 and TRBJ2-7; no reliable D call. CDR3 length: 12 amino acids. Trimming left V 6 bases short and J 2 bases short, with 8 bases between. Germline lookup yields CDR1 SNHLY and CDR2 FYNNEI. The chain's CDR3 is CASSRVAYEQYF. CDR3 nucleotides: TGTGCCAGCAGCCGCGTAGCCTACGAGCAGTACTTC. The whole variable domain, remainder taken from reference TRBV2 and TRBJ2-7, is EPEVTQTPSHQVTQMGQEVILRCVPISNHLYFYWYRQILGQKVEFLVSFYNNEISEKSEIFDDQFSVERPDGSNFTLKIRSTKLEDSAMYFCASSRVAYEQYFGPGTRLTVT.

This sequence joins TRBV15 and TRBJ2-1; possibly TRBD2 for D (5 bases). This CDR3 has 15 amino acids. V was clipped by 8 bases and J by 3 bases, with 17 bases between them. The V gene's germline CDR1 is LNHNV and CDR2 YYDKDF (reference sequence). The CDR3 nucleotides are TGTGCCACCGGGCTCACTAGGTACGACTACAATGAGCAGTTCTTC. Protein: CATGLTRYDYNEQFF. The full variable domain, its missing parts supplied by reference TRBV15 and TRBJ2-1, is DAMVIQNPRYQVTQFGKPVTLSCSQTLNHNVMYWYQQKSSQAPKLLFHYYDKDFNNEADTPDNFQSRRPNTSFCFLDIRSPGLGDTAMYLCATGLTRYDYNEQFFGPGTRLTVL.